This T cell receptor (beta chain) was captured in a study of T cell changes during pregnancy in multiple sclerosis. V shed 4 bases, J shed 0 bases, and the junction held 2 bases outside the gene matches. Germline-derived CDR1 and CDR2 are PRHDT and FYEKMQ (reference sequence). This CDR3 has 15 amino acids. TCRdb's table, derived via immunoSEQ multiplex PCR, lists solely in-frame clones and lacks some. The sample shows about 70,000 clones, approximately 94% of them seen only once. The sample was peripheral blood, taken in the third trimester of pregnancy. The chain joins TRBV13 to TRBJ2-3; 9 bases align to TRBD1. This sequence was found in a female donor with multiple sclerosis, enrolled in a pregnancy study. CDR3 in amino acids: CASSYGTGSTDTQYF. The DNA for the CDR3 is TGTGCCAGCAGCTACGGGACAGGGAGCACAGATACGCAGTATTTT. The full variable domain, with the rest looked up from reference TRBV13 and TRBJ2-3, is AAGVIQSPRHLIKEKRETATLKCYPIPRHDTVYWYQQGPGQDPQFLISFYEKMQSDKGSIPDRFSAQQFSDYHSELNMSSLELGDSALYFCASSYGTGSTDTQYFGPGTRLTVL.